Below, 31 T cell receptor beta chains from the same sample are listed, as sequenced in a study of response to subunit inactivated influenza vaccine. Each CDR3 protein gets one entry after TCRdb re-called the RT-PCR reads with MiXCR. The sample holds some 800,000 distinct CDR3 sequences, approximately 22% seen once. Sequencing was performed on PBMCs from blood, taken roughly 5 days after vaccination. The receptors shown here come from a man between 45 and 60 years old who received an inactivated influenza vaccine.

This clonotype appeared many times. The chain recombines TRBV20-1 with TRBJ2-7; 7 nucleotides agree with TRBD2. J gave up 1 base and V 2 bases, and 14 bases lay outside the gene matches. The CDR3 extends over 17 amino acids. Germline V gene sequence: CDR1 DFQATT, CDR2 SNEGSKA (reference sequence). CDR3 in amino acids: CSARRVAVAGVSYEQYF. The CDR3 nucleotides are TGCAGTGCTAGAAGGGTGGCCGTCGCGGGGGTATCCTACGAGCAGTACTTC.

As for this clonotype: At one end the junction does not follow the germline gene, possibly because of a read error. The J gene is TRBJ2-3, the V gene TRBV5-5; D gene uncertain. Per germline, CDR1 SGHKS and CDR2 YYEKEE (reference sequence). CDR3 length: 11 amino acids. The CDR3 DNA follows: TGTGCCAGCAGCTTTGAGTATACACAGTATTTT. It encodes CASSFEYTQYF.

V and J are TRBV6-1 and TRBJ1-5; D possibly corresponds to TRBD1 (5 bases). This CDR3 contains 15 residues. Germline CDR1 is MNHNS and CDR2 is SASEGT. Deletions cut 10 bases from V and 0 bases from J, with 16 bases between. The CDR3 DNA follows: TGTGCCACCCGAGGTGACAGCTATAGCAATCAGCCCCAGCATTTT. Amino acid sequence: CATRGDSYSNQPQHF.

The J gene is TRBJ2-7, the V gene TRBV28, with TRBD2 matching over 11 bases. CDR1 is MDHEN, CDR2 SYDVKM, per germline. V lost 2 bases, J lost 5 bases, and 14 bases stayed unmatched. The CDR3 has 18 residues. This CDR3 reads CASSLGVRGTSGRNEQYF. The CDR3 region has the DNA TGTGCCAGCAGTTTAGGGGTTAGAGGAACTAGCGGGAGAAACGAGCAGTACTTC.

The chain couples TRBV12-3 or TRBV12-4 to TRBJ2-2; D is uncertain. V dropped 3 bases and J dropped 8 bases, with 13 bases sitting between them. The CDR3 sequence is 14 residues long. CDR3 sequence (DNA): TGTGCCAGCAGTTTCGGTGGGTCCGCAGGGGAGCTGTTTTTT. Translating gives CASSFGGSAGELFF.

This CDR3 reads CASTTGLEPEETQYF. The DNA of the CDR3 is TGTGCCAGCACGACAGGGTTAGAACCGGAAGAGACCCAGTACTTC. The rearrangement links TRBV6-2 or TRBV6-3 to TRBJ2-5; 7 bases map to TRBD1. V dropped 7 bases and J dropped 3; count of bases not matched to a gene: 11. The CDR3 is made up of 15 amino acids. Germline lookup yields CDR1 MNHEY and CDR2 SVGEGT.

This rearrangement joins TRBV4-1 to TRBJ1-3; D might be TRBD1 (6 bases). The CDR3 runs 15 residues. The germline V and J ends were trimmed by 1 base and 4 bases, with 11 bases remaining between them. Germline-derived CDR1 and CDR2 are MGHRA and YSYEKL. The CDR3 bases are TGCGCCAGCAGCCAAGGTACAGGGTGGGGAAACACCATATATTTT. Translating it yields CASSQGTGWGNTIYF.

V and J are TRBV5-6 and TRBJ2-7; 8 bases are shared with TRBD1. The CDR3 is made up of 18 amino acids. Germline V gene data show CDR1 as SGHDT and CDR2 as YYEEEE. V lost 2 bases and J lost 2; bases outside the gene matches: 15. In DNA, the CDR3 is TGTGCCAGCAGCTTCTCTCCAGGAGTGGGACAGGTACCCTACGAGCAGTACTTC. This gives the protein CASSFSPGVGQVPYEQYF.

The V call is TRBV18, the J call TRBJ2-1, with D possibly being TRBD1 or TRBD2 (5 bases each). The CDR3 covers 13 residues. V was pared by 0 bases and J by 12 bases, with 12 bases between. Germline-derived CDR1 and CDR2 are KGHSH and LQKENI. The CDR3 protein is CASSPPGTPLQFF. The CDR3 nucleotides are TGTGCCAGCTCACCACCCGGGACGCCCCTGCAGTTCTTC.

This clonotype was detected only a few times. The chain couples TRBV7-9 to TRBJ2-3, with 8 bases that match TRBD2. The CDR3 is 16 amino acids. V shed 4 bases and J 2 bases; nucleotides not matched to a gene: 8. Germline assignment: CDR1 SEHNR and CDR2 FQNEAQ (reference sequence). CDR3 loop: CASSYEAGEYTDTQYF. The DNA of the CDR3 is TGTGCCAGCAGCTACGAAGCGGGGGAGTACACAGATACGCAGTATTTT.

The chain couples TRBV20-1 to TRBJ2-1, with TRBD2 matching over 9 bases. Unmatched junction bases numbered 12, after V lost 5 bases and J lost 7 bases. This CDR3 contains 15 residues. In germline, CDR1 is DFQATT, CDR2 SNEGSKA (reference sequence). CDR3 nucleotides: TGCAGTGCTCCGTCGGCGCGGGAGGGGGTGAATGAGCAGTTCTTC. It translates to CSAPSAREGVNEQFF.

This clonotype was found a few times. The V and J genes are TRBV5-1 and TRBJ2-3, with D perhaps matching TRBD1 or TRBD2 (5 bases each). CDR3 length: 14 residues. Between the trimmed V and J ends, which lost 1 base and 5 bases, there was a span of 11 bases. Looked up from germline, CDR1 is SGHRS and CDR2 is YFSETQ. CDR3 in amino acids: CASSLPPGGDTQYF. CDR3 DNA: TGCGCCAGCAGCTTGCCCCCTGGGGGAGATACGCAGTATTTT.

Only a few counts were recorded for this clonotype. The chain links TRBV28 to TRBJ2-7, with D maybe TRBD1 (5 bases). The CDR3 consists of 11 residues. In germline, CDR1 is MDHEN, CDR2 SYDVKM. The CDR3: CGVGPFYEQYF. The CDR3 bases are TGTGGTGTGGGGCCCTTTTACGAGCAGTACTTC. The whole variable domain, filled in from reference TRBV28 and TRBJ2-7, reads DVKVTQSSRYLVKRTGEKVFLECVQDMDHENMFWYRQDPGLGLRLIYFSYDVKMKEKGDIPEGYSVSREKKERFSLILESASTNQTSMYLCGVGPFYEQYFGPGTRLTVT.

J is TRBJ2-7 and V is TRBV5-1; no firm D call. The ends were cut back, 5 bases at V and 0 bases at J, with 9 bases in the middle. This CDR3 has 13 amino acids. The germline V gene has CDR1 SGHRS and CDR2 YFSETQ. The CDR3, as DNA: TGCGCCAGCAGTGGGAAGAGCTCCTACGAGCAGTACTTC. It codes for CASSGKSSYEQYF.

The CDR3 DNA sequence: TGCAGTGCTAGAGGGTCCGGGACAGGGACCCAAGAGACCCAGTACTTC. This translates into CSARGSGTGTQETQYF. V and J are TRBV20-1 and TRBJ2-5, with 9 positions matching TRBD1. The CDR3 totals 16 residues. Trimming removed 1 base from V and 1 base from J; junction bases left unmatched: 7. From germline, CDR1 is DFQATT and CDR2 SNEGSKA (reference sequence).

The J gene is TRBJ2-7, the V gene TRBV5-6, with D possibly being TRBD1 or TRBD2 (5 bases each). Trimming took off 4 bases at V and 3 bases at J, with 14 bases between the two ends. Looked up from germline, CDR1 is SGHDT and CDR2 is YYEEEE. The CDR3 extends over 14 amino acids. The CDR3: CASSQRDGYYEQYF. In nucleotides, the CDR3 is TGTGCCAGCAGCCAAAGGGACGGATACTACGAGCAGTACTTC.

This clonotype was recorded a few times. The gene calls are TRBV5-1 and TRBJ2-1; 11 bases match TRBD2. Germline CDR1 is SGHRS and CDR2 is YFSETQ. The CDR3 sequence is 16 residues long. Germline trimming cut 6 bases from V and 4 bases from J; bases unmatched to any gene: 9. The CDR3 DNA reads as TGCGCCAGCACCCCATTTAGCGGGAGGGCGTACAATGAGCAGTTCTTC. Its protein is CASTPFSGRAYNEQFF.

V and J are TRBV18 and TRBJ2-2; possibly TRBD1 for D (8 bases). The CDR3 totals 16 residues. Trimming removed 3 bases from V and 7 bases from J, with 18 bases in between. The germline CDR1 and CDR2 sequences are KGHSH and LQKENI. The CDR3 reads CASSPRTGRGDGELFF. CDR3 in DNA: TGTGCCAGCTCACCCCGGACAGGGAGGGGTGACGGGGAGCTGTTTTTT.

This clonotype has only a few counts. The V gene is TRBV5-5, the J gene TRBJ1-2; D is undetermined. The germline gives CDR1 SGHKS, CDR2 YYEKEE (reference sequence). There are 14 residues in the CDR3. Trimming removed 1 base from V and 7 bases from J, with 14 bases in between. The CDR3 nucleotides read TGTGCCAGCAGCTTGCTCAACTTGGGTGGTGGCTACACCTTC. Its protein is CASSLLNLGGGYTF. Full variable domain (missing parts from reference TRBV5-5 and TRBJ1-2): DAGVTQSPTHLIKTRGQQVTLRCSPISGHKSVSWYQQVLGQGPQFIFQYYEKEERGRGNFPDRFSARQFPNYSSELNVNALLLGDSALYLCASSLLNLGGGYTFGSGTRLTVV.

There are many counts of this clonotype. This chain joins TRBV12-3 or TRBV12-4 and TRBJ2-1; 8 nucleotides match TRBD2. The V gene end was trimmed by 2 bases and the J gene end by 0 bases; junction bases not matched to a gene: 3. The CDR3 contains 16 residues. The CDR3 loop reads CASSLMAGGSYNEQFF. The CDR3 DNA sequence: TGTGCCAGCAGTTTAATGGCGGGGGGCTCCTACAATGAGCAGTTCTTC.

This clonotype showed up just a few times. This chain joins TRBV12-3 or TRBV12-4 and TRBJ1-1, with 10 bases that match TRBD1. The V gene end was trimmed by 6 bases and the J gene end by 8 bases; junction bases not matched to a gene: 3. The CDR3 is 12 residues long. CDR3 residues: CASSGTGVEAFF. The CDR3 DNA reads TGTGCCAGCAGCGGGACAGGGGTCGAAGCTTTCTTT.

In the case of this clonotype: Mismatch with germline at one junction end may stem from a read error. The rearrangement links TRBV5-4 to TRBJ2-1; 12 bases match TRBD1. CDR3 length: 15 residues. In germline, CDR1 is SGHNT, CDR2 YYREEE (reference sequence). The CDR3 region is CASSWDRGRWNEQLF. CDR3 in DNA: TGTGCCAGCAGCTGGGACAGGGGGCGGTGGAATGAGCAGCTCTTC.

The CDR3 coding sequence is TGTGCCACCCTAAGAGGGACGGTGAACACTGAAGCTTTCTTT. Translated, it gives CATLRGTVNTEAFF. The chain uses TRBV7-8 and TRBJ1-1, with D possibly matching TRBD1 (5 bases). Looked up from germline, CDR1 is SGHVS and CDR2 is FQNEAQ. The CDR3 runs to 14 residues. V was pared by 10 bases and J by 0 bases, with 15 bases between.

This clonotype has just a few counts. J is TRBJ2-1 and V is TRBV11-2; tentatively, D is TRBD2 (5 bases). The length of the CDR3 is 15 residues. The V and J ends lost 2 bases and 7 bases respectively, with 15 bases between them. Per germline, CDR1 SGHAT and CDR2 FQNNGV. CDR3 in amino acids: CASSLNLASGNEQFF. In DNA, the CDR3 is TGTGCCAGCAGCTTAAACCTAGCTTCTGGTAATGAGCAGTTCTTC.

This chain links TRBV7-6 with TRBJ2-5; tentatively, D is TRBD1 or TRBD2 (6 bases each). The CDR3 is 14 amino acids. The germline V gene has CDR1 SGHVS and CDR2 FNYEAQ. V shed 5 bases and J shed 5 bases, with 15 bases lying between them. The CDR3 nucleotides are TGTGCCAGCAGCAGTATAGGGGGGCCGGAGACCCAGTACTTC. Amino acid sequence: CASSSIGGPETQYF.

This clonotype has a handful of counts. V gene TRBV6-2 or TRBV6-3 combines with J gene TRBJ2-1; 12 nucleotides match TRBD2. Unmatched junction bases numbered 4, after V lost 7 bases and J lost 3 bases. This CDR3 has 15 amino acids. Germline loops: CDR1 MNHEY, CDR2 SVGEGT. The CDR3 sequence is CASIQTSGGYNEQFF. Written as DNA, the CDR3 is TGTGCCAGCATTCAGACTAGCGGGGGCTACAATGAGCAGTTCTTC.

The gene calls are TRBV7-9 and TRBJ2-7, with D perhaps matching TRBD1 (5 bases). Germline-derived CDR1 and CDR2 are SEHNR and FQNEAQ (reference sequence). The CDR3 spans 16 residues. Trimming removed 5 bases at V and 6 bases at J, with 23 bases between. The CDR3 sequence: CASSPSSSILRGEQYF. CDR3 sequence (DNA): TGTGCCAGCAGCCCATCTTCCTCGATCTTAAGGGGCGAGCAGTACTTC.

This chain links TRBV6-2 or TRBV6-3 with TRBJ2-1, with TRBD2 identical over 8 bases. The germline CDR1 and CDR2 sequences are MNHEY and SVGEGT. J gave up 6 bases and V 0 bases, and 7 bases lay outside the gene matches. This CDR3 has 16 residues. In DNA, the CDR3 is TGTGCCAGCAGTTACTCAGGGCGGGAGGTCCGCAATGAGCAGTTCTTC. This encodes CASSYSGREVRNEQFF.

The chain couples TRBV6-1 to TRBJ2-1; D gene ambiguous. The CDR3 extends over 14 amino acids. CDR1 MNHNS and CDR2 SASEGT come from the germline V gene. Trimming removed 7 bases from V and 0 bases from J, with 10 bases in between. CDR3 in amino acids: CASTILSSYNEQFF. CDR3 bases: TGTGCCAGCACCATCCTTAGCTCCTACAATGAGCAGTTCTTC.

This chain joins TRBV20-1 and TRBJ2-4; D may be TRBD2 (5 bases). The germline V gene has CDR1 DFQATT and CDR2 SNEGSKA (reference sequence). V gave up 3 bases and J gave up 3 bases, with 12 bases separating them. The CDR3 loop spans 14 amino acids. CDR3 sequence reads: CSASQDGDKNIQYF. CDR3 DNA: TGCAGTGCTAGCCAAGACGGGGACAAAAACATTCAGTACTTC.

The chain uses TRBV6-5 and TRBJ1-6; TRBD1 is a possible D gene (5 bases). CDR3 size: 17 residues. V lost 2 bases and J lost 7, with 18 bases in between. Germline V gives CDR1 MNHEY, CDR2 SVGAGI. CDR3 nucleotides: TGTGCCAGCAGTTACGCAAGACCAGGGTTGTCGAATTCACCCCTCCACTTT. This sequence encodes CASSYARPGLSNSPLHF.